These 18 T cell receptor beta chains share one sample of origin, sequenced in a study of early T cells in non-severe SARS-CoV-2 infection. One entry per CDR3 protein results from TCRdb running MiXCR on the 5' RACE reads. The sample has tens of thousands of distinct CDR3 sequences; 11% are singletons. The sequenced sample consisted of whole blood. The receptor set was obtained from an adult who was a healthcare worker with PCR-confirmed SARS-CoV-2 infection or an uninfected control (not recorded which).

J is TRBJ2-1 and V is TRBV7-2; TRBD2 matches at 11 bases. This CDR3 is built from 17 residues. In germline, CDR1 is SGHTA, CDR2 FQGNSA. V lost 2 bases to trimming and J lost 10 bases; unmatched junction nucleotides: 13. CDR3 amino acids: CASSLYKRTSGPDEQFF. The CDR3 DNA reads TGTGCCAGCAGCTTATACAAGAGGACTAGCGGGCCCGACGAGCAGTTCTTC.

This clonotype has at least ten counts. CDR3 bases: TGTGCCACCAGGGGCCGTGAGGGACAAGGGCGCACCGGGGAGCTGTTTTTT. This codes for CATRGREGQGRTGELFF. The chain employs TRBV24-1 and TRBJ2-2; tentative D call: TRBD1 (6 bases). The V gene lost 7 bases and the J gene lost 4 bases, with 21 bases spanning the gap. This CDR3 spans 17 amino acids. Germline V CDR1 and CDR2: KGHDR, SFDVKD.

This clonotype was found once. The chain uses TRBV11-2 and TRBJ2-3; 9 positions match TRBD2. Looked up from germline, CDR1 is SGHAT and CDR2 is FQNNGV. This CDR3 region has 16 residues. V was pared by 2 bases and J by 5 bases, with 8 bases of the junction left unmatched. The chain's CDR3 is CASSLIGGGAGDTQYF. For the CDR3, the DNA is TGTGCCAGCAGCTTAATTGGCGGGGGGGCCGGAGATACGCAGTATTTT.

The chain uses TRBV5-4 and TRBJ2-3, with 9 nucleotides matching TRBD1. CDR1 and CDR2 (germline): SGHNT, YYREEE (reference sequence). The trim removed 5 bases at V and 1 base at J, leaving 5 bases unmatched. This CDR3 is 15 amino acids long. CDR3 sequence reads: CASRGRTGGTDTQYF. For the CDR3, the DNA is TGTGCCAGCAGGGGGCGGACAGGGGGCACAGATACGCAGTATTTT.

This clonotype was counted many times. This rearrangement joins TRBV12-3 or TRBV12-4 to TRBJ1-6; no clear D gene. Trimming removed 5 bases at V and 8 bases at J, with 13 bases between. The CDR3 runs 14 residues. Here the CDR3 reads CASSLAPSYSPLHF. The CDR3 bases are TGTGCCAGCAGTCTCGCCCCTTCGTATTCACCCCTCCACTTT.

This clonotype was observed a handful of times. The chain couples TRBV6-2 or TRBV6-3 to TRBJ1-5; a weak D match, TRBD1 (5 bases). Germline values: CDR1 MNHEY, CDR2 SVGEGT. The CDR3 sequence is 13 residues long. V lost 3 bases, J lost 7 bases, and 10 bases lay in between. The CDR3 here is CASSYGWDQPQHF. CDR3 sequence (DNA): TGTGCCAGCAGTTATGGCTGGGACCAGCCCCAGCATTTT.

This clonotype has a handful of counts. The rearrangement joins TRBV5-1 to TRBJ2-3; 13 bases align to TRBD2. CDR1 and CDR2 from the germline V gene are SGHRS and YFSETQ. This CDR3 has 17 amino acids. J gave up 2 bases and V 4 bases, and 7 bases lay outside the gene matches. The CDR3 spells CASSQGTSGVFTDTQYF. The CDR3 DNA follows: TGCGCCAGCAGCCAAGGGACTAGCGGGGTCTTCACAGATACGCAGTATTTT.

This clonotype has a count of ten or more. The junction shows a germline mismatch at one end, possibly a read error. The chain employs TRBV11-2 and TRBJ1-1, with D perhaps matching TRBD1 (6 bases). Germline lookup yields CDR1 SGHAT and CDR2 FQNNGV. This CDR3 spans 14 amino acids. The CDR3 loop is CASSRNTGNTEVFF. Here the CDR3 DNA reads TGTGCCAGCAGCCGAAACACAGGGAACACTGAAGTTTTCTTT.

The V call is TRBV7-9, the J call TRBJ1-2, with TRBD1 matching over 8 bases. V lost 1 base and J lost 4; bases outside the gene matches: 5. Per germline, CDR1 SEHNR and CDR2 FQNEAQ (reference sequence). The CDR3 extends over 15 amino acids. CDR3 sequence: CASSLGTGFSYGYTF. For the CDR3, the DNA is TGTGCCAGCAGCTTAGGGACAGGGTTTTCCTATGGCTACACCTTC.

The genes are TRBV7-9 and TRBJ2-7; 7 positions agree with TRBD1. CDR1 is SEHNR and CDR2 is FQNEAQ in the germline V gene (reference sequence). Trimming at V came to 0 bases and at J to 2 bases, leaving 7 bases not matched to a gene. This CDR3 comprises 16 residues. In DNA form, the CDR3 reads TGTGCCAGCAGCTTAGCAACCGGGACAGACACCTACGAGCAGTACTTC. Its translation: CASSLATGTDTYEQYF.

The chain uses TRBV7-3 and TRBJ2-3; maybe TRBD1 (6 bases). The germline CDR1 and CDR2 sequences are SGHTA and FQGTGA. Between the trimmed V and J ends, which lost 5 bases and 4 bases, there was a span of 10 bases. There are 13 residues in the CDR3. The CDR3 loop reads CASSLQGADTQYF. The DNA of the CDR3 is TGTGCCAGCAGCCTACAGGGAGCAGATACGCAGTATTTT.

This clonotype was recorded a few times. Sequence at one end of the junction differs from germline and may be a read error. This chain uses TRBV27 with TRBJ1-1; D uncertain. CDR1 is MNHEY, CDR2 SMNVEV, per germline (reference sequence). This CDR3 has 15 amino acids. This chain's CDR3 is CASSLYSAEHTEVFF. CDR3 coding DNA: TGTGCCAGCAGTTTATATTCAGCAGAACACACTGAAGTTTTCTTT.

This clonotype has more than one count but fewer than ten. The chain is built from TRBV12-3 or TRBV12-4 and TRBJ2-1, with 9 bases fitting TRBD1. The CDR3 runs 15 residues. Germline trimming cut 6 bases from V and 4 bases from J; bases unmatched to any gene: 7. The CDR3 bases are TGTGCCAGCAGACCGGGACAGGGAAAGTACAATGAGCAGTTCTTC. It is translated as CASRPGQGKYNEQFF.

Many counts were recorded for this clonotype. The rearrangement joins TRBV20-1 to TRBJ1-2; 12 nucleotides match TRBD1. This CDR3 comprises 18 residues. V was clipped by 1 base and J by 5 bases; unmatched bases: 14. From germline, CDR1 is DFQATT and CDR2 SNEGSKA (reference sequence). The CDR3 here is CSARGDMDGTGGLYGYTF. The CDR3 DNA reads TGCAGTGCTAGAGGGGATATGGACGGGACAGGGGGCTTGTATGGCTACACCTTC.

By share, this clonotype ranks as medium-sized. The rearrangement joins TRBV28 to TRBJ2-7; a weak D match, TRBD2 (5 bases). Germline CDR1 MDHEN, CDR2 SYDVKM. Trimming pared 3 bases from V and 0 bases from J, leaving 9 bases between. CDR3 length: 14 amino acids. CDR3 amino acids: CASSLDWLSYEQYF. The CDR3 coding sequence is TGTGCCAGCAGTTTGGACTGGCTCTCCTACGAGCAGTACTTC.

V usage is TRBV4-1 and J usage is TRBJ2-2, with TRBD1 matching 9 bases. The V gene's germline CDR1 is MGHRA and CDR2 YSYEKL. This CDR3 is 16 amino acids long. J gave up 7 bases and V 4 bases, and 10 bases lay outside the gene matches. The DNA of the CDR3 is TGCGCCAGCAGCCTCACGGGGGACAGGGATAACGGGGAGCTGTTTTTT. Translating it yields CASSLTGDRDNGELFF.

This clonotype has just a few counts. The chain employs TRBV18 and TRBJ2-1, with 12 bases fitting TRBD1. CDR1 and CDR2 from the germline V gene are KGHSH and LQKENI. V lost 1 base, J lost 8 bases, and 6 bases stayed unmatched. This CDR3 is built from 16 residues. CDR3: CASSPLGDRGRDEQFF. The DNA for the CDR3 is TGTGCCAGCTCACCACTGGGGGACAGGGGGCGCGATGAGCAGTTCTTC.

This clonotype was seen a few times. This chain joins TRBV7-9 and TRBJ2-2; no firm D call. Germline V gene data show CDR1 as SEHNR and CDR2 as FQNEAQ (reference sequence). This CDR3 region has 11 residues. The V end was cut by 9 bases, the J end by 6 bases, with 8 bases between. The CDR3 DNA reads as TGTGCCAGACACAATGCCGGGGAGCTGTTTTTT. Its protein product is CARHNAGELFF.